Given below is one T cell receptor beta chain in context. Seattle participants joined during active infection and were tracked over time. Original handling: By means of reference gene primer amplification, nucleated cell counts were estimated. Sequenced by immunoSEQ multiplex PCR; TCRdb stores in-frame clones only, minus some. The V and J calls and clone size are taken from that table; D and trimming were inferred from the DNA. The sample has fewer than 200,000 clones; around nine tenths are singletons. The data derive from a study of blood T cell repertoires in COVID-19. The clonotype originates from a woman in her 70s with COVID-19, enrolled during active disease. The sample was peripheral blood.

DNA of the CDR3: TGTGCCAGCAGTGTATTCAGGCTAGCGGGAGTCTACGAGCAGTACTTC. This gives the protein CASSVFRLAGVYEQYF. J is TRBJ2-7 and V is TRBV28; 10 nucleotides line up with TRBD2. The CDR3 consists of 16 residues. V shed 5 bases and J 3 bases; nucleotides not matched to a gene: 10. Germline lookup yields CDR1 MDHEN and CDR2 SYDVKM.